This TCR beta chain was sequenced in a study of blood T cell repertoires in COVID-19. Study as a whole: The analysed material was cDNA or gDNA that came from T cells, B-cell-depleted T cells, or PBMCs.

Method: immunoSEQ multiplex PCR; TCRdb's copy keeps in-frame clones and lacks some. The repertoire holds 300,000 to 450,000 clones, with roughly nine tenths as singletons. During active infection, Seattle patients enrolled and were then monitored through disease. The V gene's germline CDR1 is KGHSH and CDR2 LQKENI. V lost 3 bases, J lost 5 bases, and 13 bases lay in between. The CDR3 length is 14 residues. This sequence joins TRBV18 and TRBJ2-5, with no clear D. Sequencing used peripheral blood. The origin of this receptor is a woman aged 55-69 years with COVID-19, enrolled during active disease. CDR3 DNA: TGTGCCAGCTCACCCTCCCAGAATGGCGAGACCCAGTACTTC. It encodes CASSPSQNGETQYF.